This is a list of T cell receptor beta chains from one sample in a study of blood T cell repertoires in COVID-19. Only in-frame clones appear in the TCRdb table, and some are missing; sequencing was by immunoSEQ multiplex PCR. Of over 200,000 clones listed, about 80% are singletons. The sample was peripheral blood. These receptors were obtained from a man in his fifties or sixties with active or convalescent COVID-19. The CDR3 runs from the conserved cysteine through the conserved F or W. The D gene is left open where the match is weak. Clone size is given for some rows only: seen once, a few or many times, or a class if the clone is expanded.

clone_size,d_call,j_call,v_call,cdr3_aa,cdr3_nt
NA,NA,TRBJ1-6,TRBV18,CASSPPQGGSPLHF,TGTGCCAGCTCACCACCGCAGGGTGGGTCACCCCTCCACTTT
NA,TRBD1,TRBJ1-6,TRBV6-6,CASSYSGTGDSPLHF,TGTGCCAGCAGTTACTCGGGGACAGGGGATTCACCCCTCCACTTT
NA,NA,TRBJ1-1,TRBV4-1,CASSREGWDTEAFF,TGCGCCAGCAGTCGGGAGGGGTGGGACACTGAAGCTTTCTTT
NA,NA,TRBJ1-1,TRBV7-3,CASSLSGNTEAFF,TGTGCCAGCAGCTTATCCGGGAACACTGAAGCTTTCTTT
NA,TRBD1,TRBJ1-2,TRBV15,CATSRAQGAQGYTF,TGTGCCACCAGCAGAGCTCAGGGGGCTCAGGGCTACACCTTC
NA,TRBD1,TRBJ1-5,TRBV19,CASSIDRGQGNQPQHF,TGTGCCAGTAGTATAGATCGGGGACAGGGCAATCAGCCCCAGCATTTT
NA,TRBD1,TRBJ2-1,TRBV9,CASSAFTPGTGNNEQFF,TGTGCCAGCAGCGCCTTCACTCCCGGGACAGGTAACAATGAGCAGTTCTTC
NA,TRBD2,TRBJ2-5,TRBV6-5,CASSYSLAGGGETQYF,TGTGCCAGCAGTTATTCACTAGCGGGGGGCGGCGAGACCCAGTACTTC
NA,TRBD1,TRBJ1-5,TRBV28,CASSSQGAGSQPQHF,TGTGCCAGCAGTTCTCAGGGGGCGGGAAGTCAGCCCCAGCATTTT
NA,NA,TRBJ1-2,TRBV6-6,CASSTPSGRSNYGYTF,TGTGCCAGCAGTACCCCCTCGGGTCGATCTAACTATGGCTACACCTTC
NA,TRBD2,TRBJ2-1,TRBV30,CAWSVIRLAGGEQFF,TGTGCCTGGAGTGTAATACGGCTAGCGGGGGGGGAGCAGTTCTTC
NA,TRBD2,TRBJ2-2,TRBV2,CASSENGAGGPLVSGELFF,TGTGCCAGCAGTGAAAACGGGGCGGGGGGCCCCTTAGTAAGCGGGGAGCTGTTTTTT
NA,TRBD2,TRBJ2-1,TRBV4-2,CASSQDLAGDRNEQFF,TGTGCCAGCAGCCAAGATCTGGCGGGGGATCGGAATGAGCAGTTCTTC
NA,NA,TRBJ2-7,TRBV3-1/TRBV3-2,CASSQPQMREQYF,TGTGCCAGCAGCCAACCTCAGATGCGGGAGCAGTACTTC
NA,NA,TRBJ1-1,TRBV5-1,CASSLVQGKATEAFF,TGCGCCAGCAGCTTGGTTCAGGGGAAGGCAACTGAAGCTTTCTTT
NA,TRBD1,TRBJ1-6,TRBV6-2/TRBV6-3,CASSRDRASNSPLHF,TGTGCCAGCAGTAGGGACAGGGCGTCTAATTCACCCCTCCACTTT
once,NA,TRBJ2-7,TRBV30,CAWSAGDEQYF,TGTGCCTGGAGTGCAGGGGACGAGCAGTACTTC
NA,NA,TRBJ2-7,TRBV2,CASSESGIWAGEQYF,TGTGCCAGCAGTGAATCCGGTATTTGGGCGGGCGAGCAGTACTTC
NA,TRBD1,TRBJ2-7,TRBV7-9,CASSLVRGTGPVYEQYF,TGTGCCAGCAGCTTAGTGCGTGGGACAGGCCCCGTCTACGAGCAGTACTTC
NA,TRBD2,TRBJ2-5,TRBV19,CASSPRTSGGGETQYF,TGTGCCAGTAGTCCACGGACTAGCGGGGGGGGAGAGACCCAGTACTTC
NA,NA,TRBJ2-5,TRBV3-1/TRBV3-2,CASSQGSEGTQYF,TGTGCCAGCAGCCAAGGGTCCGAGGGGACCCAGTACTTC
NA,NA,TRBJ2-1,TRBV27,CASSPTWGDEQFF,TGTGCCAGCAGTCCCACCTGGGGGGATGAGCAGTTCTTC
few,NA,TRBJ2-1,TRBV4-1,CASSQVDMVSYNEQFF,TGCGCCAGCAGCCAAGTAGACATGGTCAGCTACAATGAGCAGTTCTTC
NA,NA,TRBJ2-7,TRBV12-3/TRBV12-4,CASSFLEQSEQYF,TGTGCCAGCAGTTTTTTGGAGCAGAGCGAGCAGTACTTC
many,TRBD1,TRBJ2-5,TRBV2,CASTQDRGLGETQYF,TGTGCCAGCACCCAGGACAGGGGGCTAGGGGAGACCCAGTACTTC
few,NA,TRBJ1-1,TRBV12-3/TRBV12-4,CASTTTVNTEAFF,TGTGCCAGCACCACGACAGTGAACACTGAAGCTTTCTTT
NA,TRBD1,TRBJ1-2,TRBV7-2,CASSSSGQDYGYTF,TGTGCCAGCAGCTCCAGTGGACAGGACTATGGCTACACCTTC
NA,NA,TRBJ1-1,TRBV5-5,CASSLTDSPEAFF,TGTGCCAGCAGCTTGACGGACAGCCCTGAAGCTTTCTTT
NA,TRBD1,TRBJ2-6,TRBV9,CASSATGEGSGANVLTF,TGTGCCAGCAGCGCCACAGGGGAAGGCTCTGGGGCCAACGTCCTGACTTTC
NA,NA,TRBJ2-7,TRBV12-3/TRBV12-4,CASSTGSSYEQYF,TGTGCCAGCTCCACCGGGAGCTCCTACGAGCAGTACTTC
NA,NA,TRBJ2-1,TRBV6-2/TRBV6-3,CASSYRGSAYNEQFF,TGTGCCAGCAGTTACAGGGGTTCCGCCTACAATGAGCAGTTCTTC
NA,NA,TRBJ1-6,TRBV5-1,CASSLEGTPNSPLHF,TGCGCCAGCAGCTTGGAAGGGACACCCAATTCACCCCTCCACTTT
NA,NA,TRBJ2-7,TRBV6-1,CASSEAGPGNF,TGTGCCAGCAGTGAAGCAGGGCCAGGGAACTTC
NA,TRBD1,TRBJ1-5,TRBV30,CAWSGGTVNQPQHF,TGTGCCTGGAGCGGTGGGACAGTCAATCAGCCCCAGCATTTT
NA,NA,TRBJ2-7,TRBV2,CASSEGAPSYEQYF,TGTGCCAGCAGTGAGGGAGCACCCTCCTACGAGCAGTACTTC
NA,TRBD1,TRBJ1-2,TRBV19,CASSFNRDSNGYTF,TGTGCCAGTAGTTTCAACCGGGACAGCAATGGCTACACCTTC
NA,TRBD1,TRBJ2-7,TRBV2,CASSVDRTPSYEQYF,TGTGCCAGCAGTGTGGACAGGACACCCTCCTACGAGCAGTACTTC
NA,NA,TRBJ2-5,TRBV27,CASSPFVPGRETQYF,TGTGCCAGCAGCCCCTTCGTACCGGGAAGAGAGACCCAGTACTTC
NA,NA,TRBJ1-2,TRBV19,CASSIDWQGNYGYTF,TGTGCCAGTAGTATAGATTGGCAGGGAAACTATGGCTACACCTTC
NA,NA,TRBJ1-4,TRBV6-5,CASRGWAADREKLFF,TGTGCCAGCAGGGGTTGGGCCGCCGACCGGGAAAAACTGTTTTTT
NA,TRBD1,TRBJ1-1,TRBV29-1,CTALTGGNTEAFF,TGCACCGCCTTAACAGGGGGCAACACTGAAGCTTTCTTT
few,TRBD2,TRBJ2-1,TRBV9,CASSAKLTSGGAPEQFF,TGTGCCAGCAGCGCGAAATTGACTAGCGGGGGGGCCCCTGAGCAGTTCTTC
NA,NA,TRBJ2-1,TRBV4-2,CASSQDQAGDGEQFF,TGTGCCAGCAGCCAAGATCAGGCAGGGGATGGTGAGCAGTTCTTC
NA,NA,TRBJ1-5,TRBV11-2,CASSRVDQPQHF,TGTGCCAGCAGCCGAGTTGATCAGCCCCAGCATTTT
few,NA,TRBJ2-2,TRBV10-3,CATATGRNTGELFF,TGTGCCACAGCCACAGGGAGGAACACCGGGGAGCTGTTTTTT
NA,TRBD1,TRBJ1-4,TRBV5-1,CASSKGQTFATNEKLFF,TGCGCCAGCAGCAAGGGACAGACTTTTGCAACTAATGAAAAACTGTTTTTT
NA,TRBD1,TRBJ1-4,TRBV7-8,CASSRTPGGGGEKLFF,TGTGCCAGCAGCCGCACACCAGGGGGCGGTGGGGAAAAACTGTTTTTT
NA,NA,TRBJ1-2,TRBV6-6,CASSYSIEGYTF,TGTGCCAGCAGTTACTCGATCGAGGGCTACACCTTC
NA,TRBD1,TRBJ2-1,TRBV5-6,CASSFGTGTPTGSEQFF,TGTGCCAGCAGCTTCGGGACAGGGACACCAACTGGGAGCGAGCAGTTCTTC
NA,NA,TRBJ2-3,TRBV30,CAWSAGGGGPGTQYF,TGTGCCTGGAGTGCTGGAGGGGGGGGCCCGGGTACGCAGTATTTT
NA,NA,TRBJ2-1,TRBV24-1,CATSDSKRLNEQFF,TGTGCCACCAGTGATTCCAAGCGCCTCAATGAGCAGTTCTTC
NA,TRBD1,TRBJ2-4,TRBV7-2,CASSLDRAKNIQYF,TGTGCCAGCAGCTTGGACAGGGCGAAAAACATTCAGTACTTC
NA,NA,TRBJ2-1,TRBV25-1,CASRGGGDHNEQFF,TGTGCCAGCAGAGGGGGGGGTGATCACAATGAGCAGTTCTTC
NA,TRBD1,TRBJ1-4,TRBV5-4,CASSLGGAEEKLFF,TGTGCCAGCAGCTTAGGGGGCGCCGAGGAAAAACTGTTTTTT
NA,NA,TRBJ1-1,TRBV30,CAWRREGNTEAFF,TGTGCCTGGAGGCGGGAGGGCAACACTGAAGCTTTCTTT